One sample yielded the 29 T cell receptor beta chains listed below, sequenced in a study of T cell responses to AZD1222 COVID-19 vaccine. Profiling relied on immunoSEQ multiplex PCR, and the TCRdb table lists in-frame clones only, not all of them. The sample holds tens of thousands of clones; about 87% are singletons and the top ten take 8% to 10%. Sample: peripheral blood, taken 28 days after the second dose of the MenACWY control vaccine. These receptors originate from an adult who received the MenACWY meningococcal vaccine as a control.

V usage is TRBV5-5 and J usage is TRBJ2-2, with TRBD1 identical over 9 bases. This CDR3 is 15 amino acids long. The germline V gene has CDR1 SGHKS and CDR2 YYEKEE (reference sequence). Trimming at V came to 4 bases and at J to 4 bases, leaving 5 bases not matched to a gene. The CDR3 protein is CASSAGQGVTGELFF. The DNA for the CDR3 is TGTGCCAGCAGCGCGGGACAGGGTGTCACCGGGGAGCTGTTTTTT. Combining the CDR3 with reference TRBV5-5 and TRBJ2-2 gives the whole variable domain DAGVTQSPTHLIKTRGQQVTLRCSPISGHKSVSWYQQVLGQGPQFIFQYYEKEERGRGNFPDRFSARQFPNYSSELNVNALLLGDSALYLCASSAGQGVTGELFFGEGSRLTVL.

This chain connects TRBV6-5 to TRBJ1-2; D may be TRBD1 (5 bases). V lost 2 bases, J lost 4 bases, and 14 bases lay in between. Germline assignment: CDR1 MNHEY and CDR2 SVGAGI. The CDR3 loop spans 15 amino acids. CDR3 region: CASSYVGGKGYGYTF. The CDR3 DNA reads as TGTGCCAGCAGTTACGTTGGGGGGAAGGGCTATGGCTACACCTTC.

The chain couples TRBV27 to TRBJ1-3; D remains unclear. Germline CDR1 reads MNHEY; CDR2 reads SMNVEV (reference sequence). The CDR3 has 14 residues. The germline V and J ends were trimmed by 0 bases and 0 bases, with 3 bases remaining between them. The CDR3 loop reads CASSLSFSGNTIYF. The CDR3 DNA reads as TGTGCCAGCAGTTTATCGTTCTCTGGAAACACCATATATTTT.

The CDR3 nucleotides read TGCGCCAGCAGCCAAGAATTGGAAAAATATGGCTACACCTTC. Its translation: CASSQELEKYGYTF. This chain uses TRBV4-3 with TRBJ1-2; D not resolved. Germline V gene lookup returns CDR1 LGHNA and CDR2 YSLEER. The CDR3 length is 14 residues. V was clipped by 0 bases and J by 5 bases, with 10 bases between them.

The chain is built from TRBV2 and TRBJ2-3; D not resolved. This CDR3 contains 15 residues. Deletions cut 4 bases from V and 2 bases from J, with 13 bases between. From germline, CDR1 is SNHLY and CDR2 FYNNEI. The CDR3 sequence: CASSGEQRNTDTQYF. CDR3 DNA sequence: TGTGCCAGCAGTGGGGAACAGAGGAACACAGATACGCAGTATTTT.

The rearrangement links TRBV7-8 to TRBJ1-2; no clear D gene. Deletions cut 5 bases from V and 7 bases from J, with 17 bases between. CDR3 length equals 14 residues. Germline loops: CDR1 SGHVS, CDR2 FQNEAQ. The CDR3 DNA follows: TGTGCCAGCAGCCGGGATTTTAGGTCCGCTGGCTACACCTTC. It codes for CASSRDFRSAGYTF.

This chain joins TRBV7-9 and TRBJ1-6, with unresolved D. The CDR3 length is 15 residues. Trimming left V 2 bases short and J 2 bases short, with 7 bases between. Germline CDR1 and CDR2: SEHNR and FQNEAQ (reference sequence). This chain's CDR3 is CASSLFQTYNSPLHF. CDR3 coding DNA: TGTGCCAGCAGCTTATTCCAGACCTATAATTCACCCCTCCACTTT.

This clone occurred a few times. J is TRBJ1-1 and V is TRBV2, with 9 nucleotides matching TRBD1. CDR3 length: 13 residues. The V segment lost 4 bases and the J segment 3 bases; nucleotides outside the gene matches: 0. Germline CDR1 SNHLY, CDR2 FYNNEI. CDR3 in DNA: TGTGCCAGCAGTGGGGACAGGGACACTGAAGCTTTCTTT. Residues: CASSGDRDTEAFF.

The V call is TRBV11-1, the J call TRBJ2-7; perhaps TRBD2 as D (6 bases). The CDR3 spans 13 residues. Trimming pared 5 bases from V and 3 bases from J, leaving 11 bases between. From germline, CDR1 is SGHAT and CDR2 FQDESV (reference sequence). CDR3 loop: CASSPRDFYEQYF. In nucleotides, the CDR3 is TGTGCCAGCAGCCCCCGGGACTTCTACGAGCAGTACTTC.

This chain links TRBV29-1 with TRBJ2-7; D remains unclear. The CDR3 runs to 11 residues. Deletions cut 5 bases from V and 6 bases from J, with 11 bases between. Germline V CDR1 and CDR2: SQVTM, ANQGSEA. CDR3 sequence reads: CSVRAEAEQYF. The CDR3 DNA sequence: TGCAGCGTTAGGGCCGAGGCCGAGCAGTACTTC.

This clone has just a few counts. This chain connects TRBV27 to TRBJ1-1; 9 nucleotides agree with TRBD1. Looked up from germline, CDR1 is MNHEY and CDR2 is SMNVEV (reference sequence). V gave up 5 bases and J gave up 11 bases; unmatched junction bases: 6. The CDR3 covers 12 residues. The chain's CDR3 is CASSLRTGEAFF. The DNA for the CDR3 is TGTGCCAGCAGTCTTAGGACAGGGGAGGCTTTCTTT.

This rearrangement joins TRBV7-2 to TRBJ1-5; 7 bases map to TRBD1. V dropped 5 bases and J dropped 6; count of bases not matched to a gene: 4. The CDR3 contains 13 residues. Germline V gene sequence: CDR1 SGHTA, CDR2 FQGNSA. In DNA form, the CDR3 reads TGTGCCAGCAGCCCTCGGACAGGTCAGCCCCAGCATTTT. The encoded protein is CASSPRTGQPQHF. The whole variable domain, filled in from reference TRBV7-2 and TRBJ1-5, reads GAGVSQSPSNKVTEKGKDVELRCDPISGHTALYWYRQSLGQGLEFLIYFQGNSAPDKSGLPSDRFSAERTGGSVSTLTIQRTQQEDSAVYLCASSPRTGQPQHFGDGTRLSIL.

This clone is a singleton in its sample. CDR3 sequence reads: CASSLDGPGSYNEQFF. Written as DNA, the CDR3 is TGTGCCAGCAGCTTAGATGGCCCTGGGTCCTACAATGAGCAGTTCTTC. The chain is built from TRBV7-2 and TRBJ2-1, with unresolved D. Germline V gene sequence: CDR1 SGHTA, CDR2 FQGNSA. The CDR3 extends over 16 amino acids. Trimming took 1 base from V and 1 from J, leaving 11 bases between them. Full variable domain (missing parts from reference TRBV7-2 and TRBJ2-1): GAGVSQSPSNKVTEKGKDVELRCDPISGHTALYWYRQSLGQGLEFLIYFQGNSAPDKSGLPSDRFSAERTGGSVSTLTIQRTQQEDSAVYLCASSLDGPGSYNEQFFGPGTRLTVL.

Of note for this clone: Germline is not matched at one junction end, which may reflect a read error. The chain has TRBV12-3 or TRBV12-4 and TRBJ2-5, with D perhaps TRBD1 or TRBD2 (6 bases each). This CDR3 is built from 13 residues. CDR3 nucleotides: TGTGCCAGCACTTTAGGGGGGTGGGAGACCCAGTACTTC. This gives the protein CASTLGGWETQYF.

This chain joins TRBV11-2 and TRBJ1-5, with D hard to call. This CDR3 is built from 15 residues. Trimming removed 5 bases at V and 3 bases at J, with 14 bases between. The germline V gene encodes CDR1 SGHAT and CDR2 FQNNGV. The CDR3 nucleotides read TGTGCCAGCAGCGTGGGGTCGGGTTACAATCAGCCCCAGCATTTT. Amino acids: CASSVGSGYNQPQHF.

This rearrangement joins TRBV4-1 to TRBJ2-5; 10 bases match TRBD1. The CDR3 consists of 16 residues. Losses at the gene ends were 2 bases for V and 5 bases for J; bases not matched to a gene: 8. Germline values: CDR1 MGHRA, CDR2 YSYEKL. This CDR3 is CASSQPGTGASETQYF. For the CDR3, the DNA is TGCGCCAGCAGCCAACCAGGGACAGGGGCCAGCGAGACCCAGTACTTC.

The V call is TRBV27, the J call TRBJ1-6, with 11 bases aligning to TRBD1. Germline CDR1 reads MNHEY; CDR2 reads SMNVEV (reference sequence). The V gene end was trimmed by 1 base and the J gene end by 0 bases; junction bases not matched to a gene: 2. The CDR3 runs 18 residues. The DNA for the CDR3 is TGTGCCAGCAGTTTATTAGGGACAGGGGGCTCCTATAATTCACCCCTCCACTTT. Encoded protein: CASSLLGTGGSYNSPLHF.

The genes are TRBV5-6 and TRBJ2-7, with no clear D. Trimming cost V 0 bases and J 5 bases, with 3 bases left between them. Looked up from germline, CDR1 is SGHDT and CDR2 is YYEEEE. This CDR3 spans 11 amino acids. DNA for the CDR3: TGTGCCAGCAGCTTGGCCGACGAGCAGTACTTC. As protein: CASSLADEQYF.

The chain joins TRBV11-2 to TRBJ2-5, with 7 bases matching TRBD1. The CDR3 length is 12 residues. Looked up from germline, CDR1 is SGHAT and CDR2 is FQNNGV. With 1 base clipped from V and 9 bases from J, the junction kept 2 bases outside the gene matches. The DNA of the CDR3 is TGTGCCAGCAGCTTAGGGCAGGGGGCCCAGTACTTC. It encodes CASSLGQGAQYF.

The CDR3 nucleotides read TGTGCCAGCAGTGATGAGCTGGGTACAAGTCTTCCCGGGGAGCTGTTTTTT. Protein sequence: CASSDELGTSLPGELFF. The V gene is TRBV6-1, the J gene TRBJ2-2, with unresolved D. The CDR3 has 17 residues. V shed 3 bases and J shed 6 bases, with 20 bases lying between them. Germline CDR1 reads MNHNS; CDR2 reads SASEGT.

In nucleotides, the CDR3 is TGTGCCAGCAGTGGGGGGACAGGGGGCCCCGAGCAGTACTTC. Protein product: CASSGGTGGPEQYF. This chain links TRBV27 with TRBJ2-7, with 12 nucleotides matching TRBD1. From germline, CDR1 is MNHEY and CDR2 SMNVEV (reference sequence). Losses at the gene ends were 5 bases for V and 6 bases for J; bases not matched to a gene: 5. The CDR3 is 14 amino acids.

A single count supports this clone. The rearrangement uses TRBV19 and TRBJ1-5; D remains unclear. The CDR3 covers 15 residues. V lost 5 bases, J lost 1 base, and 12 bases lay in between. The V gene's germline CDR1 is LNHDA and CDR2 SQIVND (reference sequence). CDR3 sequence (DNA): TGTGCCAGTAGTTCCTTTCGGCTGAGCAATCAGCCCCAGCATTTT. It specifies CASSSFRLSNQPQHF.

CDR3 residues: CASGFGTGDTEAFF. For the CDR3, the DNA is TGTGCTAGTGGTTTCGGGACAGGGGACACTGAAGCTTTCTTT. The chain has TRBV12-5 and TRBJ1-1; 10 nucleotides agree with TRBD1. The CDR3 loop spans 14 amino acids. In germline, CDR1 is LGHNT, CDR2 FRNRAP. V was pared by 3 bases and J by 3 bases, with 1 base of the junction left unmatched.

The chain joins TRBV19 to TRBJ2-4, with D possibly matching TRBD1 (6 bases). The germline V gene has CDR1 LNHDA and CDR2 SQIVND (reference sequence). V was pared by 5 bases and J by 2 bases, with 13 bases between. The CDR3 has 15 residues. The chain's CDR3 is CASSWVQGPKNIQYF. The CDR3 coding sequence is TGTGCCAGTAGTTGGGTACAGGGACCCAAAAACATTCAGTACTTC. Looking up the rest from reference TRBV19 and TRBJ2-4 gives the full variable domain: DGGITQSPKYLFRKEGQNVTLSCEQNLNHDAMYWYRQDPGQGLRLIYYSQIVNDFQKGDIAEGYSVSREKKESFPLTVTSAQKNPTAFYLCASSWVQGPKNIQYFGAGTRLSVL.

V is TRBV6-2 or TRBV6-3 and J is TRBJ2-1; D gene uncertain. The CDR3 sequence is 16 residues long. V was pared by 1 base and J by 2 bases, with 12 bases between. Germline V gene lookup returns CDR1 MNHEY and CDR2 SVGEGT. The CDR3 nucleotides are TGTGCCAGCAGTTACTTAAGAGAAATTCCCTACAATGAGCAGTTCTTC. It is translated as CASSYLREIPYNEQFF.

CDR3 nucleotides: TGTGCCAGCAGCAGGGGCGGGGGGAGCTCCTACGAGCAGTACTTC. As protein: CASSRGGGSSYEQYF. The chain links TRBV5-6 to TRBJ2-7, with TRBD2 matching over 8 bases. V lost 4 bases to trimming and J lost 0 bases; unmatched junction nucleotides: 6. There are 15 residues in the CDR3. From germline, CDR1 is SGHDT and CDR2 YYEEEE.

This clone has a count of ten or more. The rearrangement joins TRBV2 to TRBJ2-1, with TRBD2 as a possible D gene (5 bases). Per germline, CDR1 SNHLY and CDR2 FYNNEI. Trimming pared 10 bases from V and 3 bases from J, leaving 13 bases between. This CDR3 region has 13 residues. The CDR3 protein is CATRLLVYNEQFF. The DNA of the CDR3 is TGTGCCACGAGACTACTTGTCTACAATGAGCAGTTCTTC.

The chain carries TRBV5-4 and TRBJ1-3; 7 positions agree with TRBD1. Germline V gives CDR1 SGHNT, CDR2 YYREEE (reference sequence). The length of the CDR3 is 16 residues. The junction had 7 bases not matched to a gene; V was cut back by 4 bases and J by 0 bases. This CDR3 is CASSLQGLNSGNTIYF. The CDR3, as DNA: TGTGCCAGCAGCCTACAGGGGCTGAACTCTGGAAACACCATATATTTT.

V gene TRBV30 combines with J gene TRBJ1-2; TRBD1 aligns across 10 bases. The CDR3 runs 13 residues. Germline-derived CDR1 and CDR2 are GTSNPN and SVGIG (reference sequence). The V and J ends lost 1 base and 7 bases, in that order; junction bases with no gene match: 3. The CDR3 reads CAWSAGTGAGYTF. The CDR3 nucleotides read TGTGCCTGGAGTGCCGGGACAGGGGCTGGCTACACCTTC.